Only a few counts were recorded for the clone carrying this T cell receptor beta chain. The target antigen is unknown. The sample originates from a study of T cell repertoires in cytomegalovirus infection. Study overall: Recently identified HLA-C-restricted and well-studied HLA-B-restricted CMV epitopes were used. Indications of both CMV infection and matching HLA type were provided by public TCR beta signatures. General study findings and limits: HLA-C-restricted CMV clonotypes gave the most frequent clonotype in two of eight donors.

TCRdb recomputed calls from the reads with MiXCR, one row per CDR3 protein. The sample carries under 500,000 distinct CDR3 sequences, 42% recorded once. CDR1 is SGHNT, CDR2 YYREEE, per germline (reference sequence). The CDR3 consists of 16 residues. The V segment lost 3 bases and the J segment 3 bases; nucleotides outside the gene matches: 7. The chain has TRBV5-4 and TRBJ2-3; 10 bases map to TRBD2. This TCR derives from a human donor in good health (CMV status not recorded). Some clones in this sample may be carry-over from other donors' samples. The starting material was cultured PBMCs, obtained from culture after CMV antigen stimulation. CDR3 residues: CASSYSGGAGTDTQYF. CDR3 nucleotide sequence: TGTGCCAGCAGCTACAGCGGGGGGGCGGGGACAGATACGCAGTATTTT.